The TCR beta chain under discussion was sequenced for a study of shared clonotypes between healthy human individuals. Details on this clone: Its matching antigen is unknown.

The germline CDR1 and CDR2 sequences are MNHNY and SVGAGI (reference sequence). V lost 0 bases and J 5 bases, leaving 10 bases between the germline ends. The CDR3 has 14 residues. About 30,000 T cell genomes (roughly 220 ng DNA) went into each sorted-subset replicate. Assay: immunoSEQ multiplex PCR; the TCRdb copy retains only in-frame clones and omits some. The sample has about 960,000 clones; about three quarters are singletons. Study conclusions and caveats: Relative to memory subsets, naive subsets generally showed larger estimated richness.

The sample taken for sequencing was memory CD4+ T cells sorted from blood. Subset reported: CD45RA-negative fraction. The V gene is TRBV6-6, the J gene TRBJ1-1; possibly TRBD1 for D (6 bases). The TCR was taken from a man between 18 and 35 years old in good health. CDR3 nucleotide sequence: TGTGCCAGCAGTTACTCGACAGGCGCGACTGAAGCTTTCTTT. This translates into CASSYSTGATEAFF.